Listed below are T cell receptor beta chains from one sample, sequenced in a study of regulatory T cells in long-lasting Graves disease. TCRdb ran MiXCR on the multiplex PCR reads and lists one entry per CDR3 protein. The sample yields about 450,000 distinct CDR3 sequences, around 20% seen once. The sequences come from peripheral blood mononuclear cells (PBMCs), collected when the disease was refractory, from a patient treated with antithyroid drugs. Receptor source: a female donor with Graves disease. Each CDR3 is given without its conserved first and last residue. The order of the fields is J gene, CDR3 length, V gene, CDR3 protein.

TRBJ2-7 | 17 | TRBV7-2 | ASSYKGQGALAGVYEQY
TRBJ1-1 | 10 | TRBV10-3 | ASQGLNTEAF
TRBJ2-2 | 17 | TRBV9 | ASSAPTGTSGRYTGELF
TRBJ2-2 | 12 | TRBV7-2 | ASSAWTGTGELF
TRBJ2-2 | 13 | TRBV7-2 | ASRQTGRGTGELF
TRBJ2-7 | 13 | TRBV2 | ASSKAASGMREQY
TRBJ1-1 | 12 | TRBV7-2 | ASSLKRKFTEAF
TRBJ2-2 | 11 | TRBV28 | ASSLTGIGELF
TRBJ2-5 | 15 | TRBV6-2/TRBV6-3 | ASSFALGGQGKETQY
TRBJ1-1 | 15 | TRBV5-1 | ASSPASGGLFSTEAF
TRBJ2-6 | 14 | TRBV9 | ASSVAEASGANVLT
TRBJ1-1 | 14 | TRBV15 | ATSRANQGLSAEAF
TRBJ1-2 | 11 | TRBV29-1 | SAPGDLNYGYT
TRBJ2-1 | 11 | TRBV29-1 | SVVTSGVNEQF
TRBJ1-2 | 11 | TRBV2 | ASNLRENYGYT
TRBJ2-5 | 12 | TRBV11-2 | ASSLDILGKTQY
TRBJ1-6 | 13 | TRBV20-1 | SATQGNRDSSPLH
TRBJ1-1 | 12 | TRBV5-1 | ASSLAGGWTEAF
TRBJ2-2 | 13 | TRBV11-2 | ASSTGIASTGELF
TRBJ2-5 | 13 | TRBV28 | ASSLPGGHQETQY
TRBJ2-2 | 14 | TRBV19 | ASSIEAGAVTGELF
TRBJ1-5 | 13 | TRBV2 | ASSGAGSSNQPQH